These T cell receptor beta chains were read from a single sample in a study of cytomegalovirus exposure and HLA in healthy donors. Assay: immunoSEQ multiplex PCR; the TCRdb copy retains only in-frame clones and omits some. This sample contains roughly 75,000 clones. The sequencing input was PBMCs. Receptors were obtained from a man aged 40-49 years in good health and CMV-seronegative. CDR3s include the opening cysteine and the closing phenylalanine or tryptophan. The order of the fields is J gene, D gene, CDR3 length, V gene, CDR3 DNA, CDR3 protein. A D gene is named only where the DNA matches it firmly.

j_call: TRBJ2-1; d_call: TRBD1; cdr3_length: 15; v_call: TRBV5-4; cdr3_nt: TGTGCCAGCAGCTTAGGACAGGGGTCCTACAATGAGCAGTTCTTC; cdr3_aa: CASSLGQGSYNEQFF
j_call: TRBJ2-1; d_call: TRBD2; cdr3_length: 16; v_call: TRBV4-2; cdr3_nt: TGTGCCAGCAGCCCAAGGACTAGCGGGGGGGGCAATGAGCAGTTCTTC; cdr3_aa: CASSPRTSGGGNEQFF
j_call: TRBJ2-3; d_call: -; cdr3_length: 14; v_call: TRBV9; cdr3_nt: TGTGCCAGCAGCGCACTGGAGTACACAGATACGCAGTATTTT; cdr3_aa: CASSALEYTDTQYF
j_call: TRBJ2-2; d_call: TRBD2; cdr3_length: 15; v_call: TRBV7-2; cdr3_nt: TGTGCCAGCAGCTTAAGACTAGCGGGCACCGGGGAGCTGTTTTTT; cdr3_aa: CASSLRLAGTGELFF
j_call: TRBJ1-2; d_call: TRBD1; cdr3_length: 14; v_call: TRBV5-1; cdr3_nt: TGCGCCAGCAGCGCCGGACAGGGGAACTATGGCTACACCTTC; cdr3_aa: CASSAGQGNYGYTF
j_call: TRBJ2-3; d_call: -; cdr3_length: 17; v_call: TRBV7-9; cdr3_nt: TGTGCCAGCAGCCCTGGAGCGGGTAGTCCCGCCGGCGGTACGCAGTATTTT; cdr3_aa: CASSPGAGSPAGGTQYF
j_call: TRBJ1-2; d_call: TRBD1; cdr3_length: 14; v_call: TRBV28; cdr3_nt: TGTGCCAGCAGTTCTGGGACAGGGGGATATGGCTACACCTTC; cdr3_aa: CASSSGTGGYGYTF
j_call: TRBJ1-4; d_call: TRBD1; cdr3_length: 14; v_call: TRBV28; cdr3_nt: TGTGCCAGCAGTTTGACAGGGGGCTGGGAAAAACTGTTTTTT; cdr3_aa: CASSLTGGWEKLFF
j_call: TRBJ1-1; d_call: -; cdr3_length: 13; v_call: TRBV10-1; cdr3_nt: TGCGCCAGCATGGGGGCCGAGAACACTGAAGCTTTCTTT; cdr3_aa: CASMGAENTEAFF
j_call: TRBJ1-2; d_call: -; cdr3_length: 13; v_call: TRBV30; cdr3_nt: TGTGCCTGGAGTCCCGGACAAGCCCTCGGGTACACCTTC; cdr3_aa: CAWSPGQALGYTF
j_call: TRBJ1-5; d_call: -; cdr3_length: 13; v_call: TRBV11-2; cdr3_nt: TGTGCCAGCAGCTTAGACCGGGGGCAGCCCCAGCATTTT; cdr3_aa: CASSLDRGQPQHF
j_call: TRBJ1-6; d_call: TRBD1; cdr3_length: 15; v_call: TRBV6-1; cdr3_nt: TGTGCCAGCAGATTAACCGGGACAGATAATTCACCCCTCCACTTT; cdr3_aa: CASRLTGTDNSPLHF
j_call: TRBJ1-2; d_call: TRBD1; cdr3_length: 13; v_call: TRBV30; cdr3_nt: TGTGCCTGGAGTATCGACAGGGTAGGGGGCTACACCTTC; cdr3_aa: CAWSIDRVGGYTF
j_call: TRBJ2-1; d_call: TRBD1; cdr3_length: 15; v_call: TRBV6-6; cdr3_nt: TGTGCCAGCAGGAGTGAGGGGGCGGGTTACAATGAGCAGTTCTTC; cdr3_aa: CASRSEGAGYNEQFF
j_call: TRBJ1-2; d_call: TRBD1; cdr3_length: 15; v_call: TRBV30; cdr3_nt: TGTGCCTGGAAAGGAGGGGGCGGCCGAAACTATGGCTACACCTTC; cdr3_aa: CAWKGGGGRNYGYTF
j_call: TRBJ2-7; d_call: -; cdr3_length: 14; v_call: TRBV11-2; cdr3_nt: TGTGCCAGCAGCCCCCTTGGGGATCAGGGAGAGCAGTACTTC; cdr3_aa: CASSPLGDQGEQYF
j_call: TRBJ2-7; d_call: -; cdr3_length: 16; v_call: TRBV7-2; cdr3_nt: TGTGCCAGCAGCACCTCCCCGGCGGATTTAACCTACGAGCAGTACTTC; cdr3_aa: CASSTSPADLTYEQYF
j_call: TRBJ1-6; d_call: -; cdr3_length: 15; v_call: TRBV5-1; cdr3_nt: TGCGCCAGCAGCGTTGCCGGGAGAGAACTTTCACCCCTCCACTTT; cdr3_aa: CASSVAGRELSPLHF
j_call: TRBJ2-7; d_call: -; cdr3_length: 11; v_call: TRBV7-8; cdr3_nt: TGTGCCAGCAGCACAACCTACGAGCAGTACTTC; cdr3_aa: CASSTTYEQYF
j_call: TRBJ1-1; d_call: -; cdr3_length: 12; v_call: TRBV29-1; cdr3_nt: TGCAGCGGTCGACAGACCCACACTGAAGCTTTCTTT; cdr3_aa: CSGRQTHTEAFF
j_call: TRBJ2-6; d_call: -; cdr3_length: 15; v_call: TRBV6-4; cdr3_nt: TGTGCCAGCAGTGAGGGGGGCTCTGGGGCCAACGTCCTGACTTTC; cdr3_aa: CASSEGGSGANVLTF
j_call: TRBJ1-5; d_call: TRBD1; cdr3_length: 16; v_call: TRBV7-2; cdr3_nt: TGTGCCAGCAGCTTAGCCGGGACAGGGGGCTTTCAGCCCCAGCATTTT; cdr3_aa: CASSLAGTGGFQPQHF
j_call: TRBJ2-2; d_call: -; cdr3_length: 15; v_call: TRBV4-3; cdr3_nt: TGCGCCAGCAGCCAAGATCACAGGGACCCCGGGGAGCTGTTTTTT; cdr3_aa: CASSQDHRDPGELFF
j_call: TRBJ2-7; d_call: TRBD1; cdr3_length: 15; v_call: TRBV7-2; cdr3_nt: TGTGCCAGCAGCCGAACGGGACAGCCCGACTACGAGCAGTACTTC; cdr3_aa: CASSRTGQPDYEQYF
j_call: TRBJ2-7; d_call: -; cdr3_length: 15; v_call: TRBV7-7; cdr3_nt: TGTGCCAGCAGCCCAGGGCAGGGGGGCTCGTGGGAGCAGTACTTC; cdr3_aa: CASSPGQGGSWEQYF
j_call: TRBJ1-3; d_call: -; cdr3_length: 15; v_call: TRBV16; cdr3_nt: TGTGCCAGCAGCCAAGCCCGAGTCTCTGGAAACACCATATATTTT; cdr3_aa: CASSQARVSGNTIYF
j_call: TRBJ2-7; d_call: -; cdr3_length: 15; v_call: TRBV29-1; cdr3_nt: TGCAGCGTTGAACTCCGGGACACCCCAACCTACGAGCAGTACTTC; cdr3_aa: CSVELRDTPTYEQYF
j_call: TRBJ2-3; d_call: TRBD1; cdr3_length: 15; v_call: TRBV9; cdr3_nt: TGTGCCAGCAGCGTGGGGACAGGGATCACAGATACGCAGTATTTT; cdr3_aa: CASSVGTGITDTQYF
j_call: TRBJ1-4; d_call: -; cdr3_length: 14; v_call: TRBV27; cdr3_nt: TGTGCCAGCAGTCCCTGGGGGGGGGTTGAAAAACTGTTTTTT; cdr3_aa: CASSPWGGVEKLFF
j_call: TRBJ2-2; d_call: -; cdr3_length: 14; v_call: TRBV7-2; cdr3_nt: TGTGCCAGCAGCTTAGCGCGGCTATCCGGGGAGCTGTTTTTT; cdr3_aa: CASSLARLSGELFF
j_call: TRBJ2-5; d_call: -; cdr3_length: 14; v_call: TRBV18; cdr3_nt: TGTGCCAGCTCAGGAAGCGACAGGTTACAAGAGCAGTACTTC; cdr3_aa: CASSGSDRLQEQYF
j_call: TRBJ2-1; d_call: TRBD2; cdr3_length: 18; v_call: TRBV12-5; cdr3_nt: TGTGCTAGTGGTTTGGCAAGATGGAGCGGGGGGTCGTCTAATGAGCAGTTCTTC; cdr3_aa: CASGLARWSGGSSNEQFF
j_call: TRBJ1-4; d_call: -; cdr3_length: 15; v_call: TRBV10-3; cdr3_nt: TGTGCCATCAGTGAGTCTAGCACAACTAATGAAAAACTGTTTTTT; cdr3_aa: CAISESSTTNEKLFF
j_call: TRBJ2-3; d_call: -; cdr3_length: 12; v_call: TRBV7-2; cdr3_nt: TGTGCCAGCAGCTTAGTCCGAGATACGCAGTATTTT; cdr3_aa: CASSLVRDTQYF
j_call: TRBJ2-4; d_call: -; cdr3_length: 14; v_call: TRBV7-2; cdr3_nt: TGTGCCAGCAGCTTAGACATAGCCAAAAACATTCAGTACTTC; cdr3_aa: CASSLDIAKNIQYF
j_call: TRBJ2-6; d_call: -; cdr3_length: 15; v_call: TRBV28; cdr3_nt: TGTGCCAGCAGTTCGACAGGCTCTGGGGCCAACGTCCTGACTTTC; cdr3_aa: CASSSTGSGANVLTF
j_call: TRBJ2-1; d_call: TRBD2; cdr3_length: 12; v_call: TRBV6-5; cdr3_nt: TGTGCCAGCAGGGATACTAGCGATGAGCAGTTCTTC; cdr3_aa: CASRDTSDEQFF
j_call: TRBJ1-5; d_call: -; cdr3_length: 11; v_call: TRBV28; cdr3_nt: TGTGCCAGCAGTTTGTCAAAGCCCCAGCATTTT; cdr3_aa: CASSLSKPQHF
j_call: TRBJ2-3; d_call: TRBD1; cdr3_length: 14; v_call: TRBV30; cdr3_nt: TGTGCCTACGGACAGGGGACACACACAGATACGCAGTATTTT; cdr3_aa: CAYGQGTHTDTQYF
j_call: TRBJ1-2; d_call: TRBD1; cdr3_length: 16; v_call: TRBV5-4; cdr3_nt: TGTGCCAGCAGCTTGGCTCCGACAGGGAGTCTCTATGGCTACACCTTC; cdr3_aa: CASSLAPTGSLYGYTF
j_call: TRBJ2-7; d_call: -; cdr3_length: 13; v_call: TRBV6-6; cdr3_nt: TGTGCCAGCAACAATCCCAACAGGGCCGAGCAGTACTTC; cdr3_aa: CASNNPNRAEQYF
j_call: TRBJ1-3; d_call: -; cdr3_length: 13; v_call: TRBV29-1; cdr3_nt: TGCAGCGCCCTCGAGAACTCTGGAAACACCATATATTTT; cdr3_aa: CSALENSGNTIYF
j_call: TRBJ1-5; d_call: TRBD1; cdr3_length: 17; v_call: TRBV19; cdr3_nt: TGTGCCAGTAGTATAGACCCTCAGACAGGGTGGGTCCAGCCCCAGCATTTT; cdr3_aa: CASSIDPQTGWVQPQHF
j_call: TRBJ2-7; d_call: TRBD2; cdr3_length: 16; v_call: TRBV11-2; cdr3_nt: TGTGCCAGCAGCCCGCTCCGAAGCGGGAGCTCCTACGAGCAGTACTTC; cdr3_aa: CASSPLRSGSSYEQYF
j_call: TRBJ2-7; d_call: TRBD2; cdr3_length: 15; v_call: TRBV5-4; cdr3_nt: TGTGCCAGCAGCCTACCAAGCGGGACCTCCTACGAGCAGTACTTC; cdr3_aa: CASSLPSGTSYEQYF
j_call: TRBJ2-7; d_call: TRBD1; cdr3_length: 14; v_call: TRBV6-1; cdr3_nt: TGTGCCAGCAGTGAATGGGGACAGGGCCACGAGCAGTACTTC; cdr3_aa: CASSEWGQGHEQYF
j_call: TRBJ1-1; d_call: -; cdr3_length: 13; v_call: TRBV12-5; cdr3_nt: TGTGCTAGTGGTGTCGAGATGAACACTGAAGCTTTCTTT; cdr3_aa: CASGVEMNTEAFF
j_call: TRBJ2-5; d_call: TRBD1; cdr3_length: 17; v_call: TRBV5-1; cdr3_nt: TGCGCCAGCAGCCGAATAACACAGGGGAAGGAAGTAGAGACCCAGTACTTC; cdr3_aa: CASSRITQGKEVETQYF
j_call: TRBJ2-3; d_call: TRBD2; cdr3_length: 16; v_call: TRBV6-6; cdr3_nt: TGTGCCAGCAGTTACTCGGTAGCGGGGGGAACAGATACGCAGTATTTT; cdr3_aa: CASSYSVAGGTDTQYF
j_call: TRBJ1-6; d_call: -; cdr3_length: 17; v_call: TRBV5-1; cdr3_nt: TGCGCCAGCAGCCTGACTAGCGGCGGGACAATGAATTCACCCCTCCACTTT; cdr3_aa: CASSLTSGGTMNSPLHF
j_call: TRBJ1-3; d_call: -; cdr3_length: 16; v_call: TRBV18; cdr3_nt: TGTGCCAGCTCACCGGCAGGACAGAGCTCTGGAAACACCATATATTTT; cdr3_aa: CASSPAGQSSGNTIYF
j_call: TRBJ2-7; d_call: -; cdr3_length: 10; v_call: TRBV29-1; cdr3_nt: TGCAGCGTTGTCCAGGACGAGCAGTACTTC; cdr3_aa: CSVVQDEQYF
j_call: TRBJ2-7; d_call: -; cdr3_length: 13; v_call: TRBV19; cdr3_nt: TGTGCCAGTAGCCGGACAGTAGGCTACGAGCAGTACTTC; cdr3_aa: CASSRTVGYEQYF
j_call: TRBJ1-1; d_call: -; cdr3_length: 13; v_call: TRBV2; cdr3_nt: TGTGCCAATAATCGCGACACTAACACTGAAGCTTTCTTT; cdr3_aa: CANNRDTNTEAFF
j_call: TRBJ1-3; d_call: -; cdr3_length: 16; v_call: TRBV7-9; cdr3_nt: TGTGCCAGCAGCCGCGGGACGGACCTTCAGGGAAACACCATATATTTT; cdr3_aa: CASSRGTDLQGNTIYF
j_call: TRBJ2-2; d_call: TRBD2; cdr3_length: 16; v_call: TRBV5-1; cdr3_nt: TGCGCCAGCAGCCCGGTGGCTAGCGGATACACCGGGGAGCTGTTTTTT; cdr3_aa: CASSPVASGYTGELFF
j_call: TRBJ2-1; d_call: TRBD1; cdr3_length: 18; v_call: TRBV9; cdr3_nt: TGTGCCAGCAGCTTACACGGGTGGGACAGCAGCTCCTACAATGAGCAGTTCTTC; cdr3_aa: CASSLHGWDSSSYNEQFF
j_call: TRBJ2-7; d_call: -; cdr3_length: 14; v_call: TRBV7-2; cdr3_nt: TGTGCCAGCAGCGCAAAGAGGGCCTCCGGGGAGCAGTACTTC; cdr3_aa: CASSAKRASGEQYF
j_call: TRBJ2-6; d_call: -; cdr3_length: 16; v_call: TRBV19; cdr3_nt: TGTGCCAGTAGTATATGGGAGGCAACGGGGGCCAACGTCCTGACTTTC; cdr3_aa: CASSIWEATGANVLTF